This note documents a single T cell receptor (beta chain) sequence. These data come from a study of blood T cell repertoires in COVID-19. Study in general: Researchers got acute and convalescent COVID-19 samples from the United States, Italy and Spain. T cells, B-cell-depleted T cells, or PBMCs supplied cDNA or gDNA.

Original data processing: By means of reference gene primer amplification, nucleated cell counts were estimated. Profiling relied on immunoSEQ multiplex PCR, and the TCRdb table lists in-frame clones only, not all of them. V, J and clone size were drawn from that table, and D and trimming were deduced from the DNA. The sample has 65,000 to 70,000 clones; 75% to 95% are singletons. The CDR3 consists of 12 residues. Trimming cost V 4 bases and J 7 bases, with 10 bases left between them. Looked up from germline, CDR1 is MNHEY and CDR2 is SVGEGT. V usage is TRBV6-2 or TRBV6-3 and J usage is TRBJ2-5; D ambiguous. The source material was peripheral blood. The origin of this receptor is a human donor with active COVID-19. The donor label of this sample is uncertain. The CDR3 sequence: CASSLASGTQYF. The CDR3 DNA follows: TGTGCCAGCAGTTTAGCTAGTGGGACCCAGTACTTC.